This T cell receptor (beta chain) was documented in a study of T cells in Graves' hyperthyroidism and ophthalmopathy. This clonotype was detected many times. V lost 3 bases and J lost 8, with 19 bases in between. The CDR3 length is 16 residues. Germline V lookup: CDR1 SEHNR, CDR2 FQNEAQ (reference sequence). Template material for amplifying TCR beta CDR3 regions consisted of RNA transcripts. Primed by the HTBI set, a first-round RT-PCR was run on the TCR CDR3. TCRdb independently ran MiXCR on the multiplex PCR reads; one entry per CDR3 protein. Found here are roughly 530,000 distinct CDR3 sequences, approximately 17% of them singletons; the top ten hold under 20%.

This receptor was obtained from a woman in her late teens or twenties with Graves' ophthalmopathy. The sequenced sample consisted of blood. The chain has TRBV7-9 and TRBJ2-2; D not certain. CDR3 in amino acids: CASSFSSLLFLGELFF. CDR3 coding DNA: TGTGCCAGCAGCTTCTCGAGCCTCTTGTTTCTGGGGGAGCTGTTTTTT. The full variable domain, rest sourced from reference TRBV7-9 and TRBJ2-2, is DTGVSQNPRHKITKRGQNVTFRCDPISEHNRLYWYRQTLGQGPEFLTYFQNEAQLEKSRLLSDRFSAERPKGSFSTLEIQRTEQGDSAMYLCASSFSSLLFLGELFFGEGSRLTVL.